This T cell receptor beta chain is drawn from a study of T cell responses to AZD1222 COVID-19 vaccine. CDR3 length: 11 amino acids. V was clipped by 5 bases and J by 6 bases, with 7 bases between them. Germline-derived CDR1 and CDR2 are SEHNR and FQNEAQ (reference sequence). Produced via immunoSEQ multiplex PCR; TCRdb's table is partial and in-frame only. The sample yields about 56,000 clones, 70% to 90% seen once. This receptor was taken from an adult in good health. The chain combines TRBV7-9 with TRBJ1-2; the D is unclear. This specimen consisted of peripheral blood, obtained on day 0 of AZD1222 vaccination. The CDR3 loop is CASSPNDGYTF. CDR3 nucleotides: TGTGCCAGCAGCCCCAACGATGGCTACACCTTC.